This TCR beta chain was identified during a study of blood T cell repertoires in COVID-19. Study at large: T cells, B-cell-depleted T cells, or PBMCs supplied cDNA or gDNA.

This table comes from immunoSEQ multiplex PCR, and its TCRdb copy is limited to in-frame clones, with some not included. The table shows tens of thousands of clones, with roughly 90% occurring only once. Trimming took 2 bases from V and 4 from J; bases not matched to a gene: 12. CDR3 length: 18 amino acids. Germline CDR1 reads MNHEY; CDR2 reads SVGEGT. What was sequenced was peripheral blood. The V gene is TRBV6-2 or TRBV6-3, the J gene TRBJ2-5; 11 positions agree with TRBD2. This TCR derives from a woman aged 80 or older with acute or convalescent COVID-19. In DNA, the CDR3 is TGTGCCAGCAGTTACCGACTAGCGGGGTTCTCGAGGCGAGAGACCCAGTACTTC. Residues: CASSYRLAGFSRRETQYF.